This TCR beta chain was sequenced in a study of T cell repertoires in cytomegalovirus infection. As for the study in general: It can be stated that public TCR beta signatures indicated CMV infection as well as a matching HLA type.

This clonotype was counted ten times or more. Its specificity is unknown. One entry per CDR3 protein, called by TCRdb with MiXCR from the reads. The top ten clones hold roughly 10% of a sample with around 450,000 distinct CDR3 sequences, about 11% of them seen once. CDR3 length equals 15 residues. Germline trimming cut 2 bases from V and 5 bases from J; bases unmatched to any gene: 5. CDR1 is DFQATT and CDR2 is SNEGSKA in the germline V gene (reference sequence). General study points: The response measured ex vivo was dominated by TCR beta clonotypes (HLA-C-restricted and CMV-specific).

The TCR originated in a human donor in good health (CMV status not recorded). Some clones in this sample may be carry-over from other donors' samples. The sequencing sample was made of PBMCs. V is TRBV20-1 and J is TRBJ2-2; 10 bases are shared with TRBD1. CDR3 DNA sequence: TGCAGTGCTAGATTCCCGGACAGGGGGACCGGGGAGCTGTTTTTT. Protein: CSARFPDRGTGELFF.